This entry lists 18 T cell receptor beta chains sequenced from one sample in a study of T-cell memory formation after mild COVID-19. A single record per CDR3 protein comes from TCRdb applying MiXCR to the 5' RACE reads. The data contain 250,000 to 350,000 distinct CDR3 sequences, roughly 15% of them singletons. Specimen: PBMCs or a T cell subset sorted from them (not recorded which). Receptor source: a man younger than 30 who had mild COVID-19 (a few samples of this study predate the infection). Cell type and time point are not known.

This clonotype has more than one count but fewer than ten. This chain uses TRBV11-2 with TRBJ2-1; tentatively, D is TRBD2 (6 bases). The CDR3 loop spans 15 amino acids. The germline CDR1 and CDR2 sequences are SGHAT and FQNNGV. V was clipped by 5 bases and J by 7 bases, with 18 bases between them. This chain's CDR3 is CASSARDFQSNEQFF. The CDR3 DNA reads TGTGCCAGCAGCGCTCGGGACTTTCAATCGAATGAGCAGTTCTTC.

The CDR3 sequence: CSALPGSGANVLTF. CDR3 bases: TGCAGTGCGTTGCCGGGCTCTGGGGCCAACGTCCTGACTTTC. The V and J genes are TRBV20-1 and TRBJ2-6; no clear D gene. V was trimmed by 6 bases and J by 0 bases, leaving 9 bases between them. The CDR3 has 14 amino acids. The germline V gene has CDR1 DFQATT and CDR2 SNEGSKA (reference sequence).

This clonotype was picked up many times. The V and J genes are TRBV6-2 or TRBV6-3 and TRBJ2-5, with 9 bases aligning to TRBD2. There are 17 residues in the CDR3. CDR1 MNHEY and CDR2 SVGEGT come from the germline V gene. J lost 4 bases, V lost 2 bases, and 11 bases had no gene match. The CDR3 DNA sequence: TGTGCCAGCAGTTACGACGGTAGCGGGGGTTGGGCAGAGACCCAGTACTTC. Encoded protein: CASSYDGSGGWAETQYF.

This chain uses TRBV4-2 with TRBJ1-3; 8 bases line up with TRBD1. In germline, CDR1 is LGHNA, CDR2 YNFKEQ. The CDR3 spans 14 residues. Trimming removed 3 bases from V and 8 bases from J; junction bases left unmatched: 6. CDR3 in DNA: TGTGCCAGCAGCCAGGGGCAGGGGGCGGACACCATATATTTT. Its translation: CASSQGQGADTIYF.

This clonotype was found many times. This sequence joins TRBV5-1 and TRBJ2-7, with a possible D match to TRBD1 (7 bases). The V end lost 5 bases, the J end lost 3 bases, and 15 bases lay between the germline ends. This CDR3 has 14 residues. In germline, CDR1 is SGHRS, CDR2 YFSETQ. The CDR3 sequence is CASRGGDRGYEQYF. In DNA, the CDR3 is TGCGCCAGCAGAGGAGGGGACAGAGGCTACGAGCAGTACTTC.

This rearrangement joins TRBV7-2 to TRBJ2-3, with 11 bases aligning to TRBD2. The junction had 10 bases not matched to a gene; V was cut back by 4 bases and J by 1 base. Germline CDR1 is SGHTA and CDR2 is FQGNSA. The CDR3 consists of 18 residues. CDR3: CASSSVNSGGAGTDTQYF. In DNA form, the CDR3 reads TGTGCCAGCAGCTCGGTTAATAGCGGGGGGGCCGGCACAGATACGCAGTATTTT.

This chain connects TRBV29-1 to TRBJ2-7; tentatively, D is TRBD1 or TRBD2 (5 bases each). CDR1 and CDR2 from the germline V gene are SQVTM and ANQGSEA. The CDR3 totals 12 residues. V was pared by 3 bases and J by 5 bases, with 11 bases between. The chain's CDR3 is CSVERGTHEQYF. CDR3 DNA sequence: TGCAGCGTTGAGAGGGGTACCCACGAGCAGTACTTC.

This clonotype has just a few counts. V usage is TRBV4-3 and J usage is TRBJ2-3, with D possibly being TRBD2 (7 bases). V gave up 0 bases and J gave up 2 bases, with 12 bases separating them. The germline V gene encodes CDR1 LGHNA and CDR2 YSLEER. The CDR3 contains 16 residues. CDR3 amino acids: CASSQERGADTDTQYF. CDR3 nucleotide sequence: TGCGCCAGCAGCCAAGAACGGGGGGCCGACACAGATACGCAGTATTTT.

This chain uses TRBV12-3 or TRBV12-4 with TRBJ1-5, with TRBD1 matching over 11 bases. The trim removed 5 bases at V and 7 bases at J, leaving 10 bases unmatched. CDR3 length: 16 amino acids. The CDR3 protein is CASSRPGQGDEQPQHF. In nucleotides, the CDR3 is TGTGCCAGCAGTAGACCGGGACAGGGGGATGAACAGCCCCAGCATTTT.

CDR3 DNA sequence: TGTGCCAGCAATTTGGGGACAGATAATCAGCCCCAGCATTTT. Its translation is CASNLGTDNQPQHF. This chain joins TRBV12-3 or TRBV12-4 and TRBJ1-5; 7 bases map to TRBD1. Losses at the gene ends were 7 bases for V and 4 bases for J; bases not matched to a gene: 7. CDR3 size: 14 residues.

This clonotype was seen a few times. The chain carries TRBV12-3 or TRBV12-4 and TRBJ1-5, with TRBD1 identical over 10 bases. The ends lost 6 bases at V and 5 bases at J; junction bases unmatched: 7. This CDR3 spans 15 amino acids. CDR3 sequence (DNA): TGTGCCAGCAGCATTGGGGACAGGGGTTATCAGCCCCAGCATTTT. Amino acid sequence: CASSIGDRGYQPQHF.

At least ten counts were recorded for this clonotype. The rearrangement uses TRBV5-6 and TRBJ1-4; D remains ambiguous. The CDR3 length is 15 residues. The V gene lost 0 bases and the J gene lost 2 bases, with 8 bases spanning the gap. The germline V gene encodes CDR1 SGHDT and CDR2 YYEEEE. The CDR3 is CASSLVLGTNEKLFF. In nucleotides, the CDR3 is TGTGCCAGCAGCTTGGTACTCGGGACTAATGAAAAACTGTTTTTT.

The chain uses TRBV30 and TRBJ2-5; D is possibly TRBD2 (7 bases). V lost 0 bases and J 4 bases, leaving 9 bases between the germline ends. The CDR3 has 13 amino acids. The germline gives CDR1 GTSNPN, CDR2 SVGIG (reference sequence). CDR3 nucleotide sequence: TGTGCCTGGAGTGTACGGGGGGCAGAGACCCAGTACTTC. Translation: CAWSVRGAETQYF.

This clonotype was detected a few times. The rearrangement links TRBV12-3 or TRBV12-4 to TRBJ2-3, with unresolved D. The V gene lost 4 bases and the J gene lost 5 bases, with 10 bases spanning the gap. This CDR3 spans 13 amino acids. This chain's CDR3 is CASSSSGGDTQYF. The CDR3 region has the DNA TGTGCCAGCAGTTCTTCTGGCGGAGATACGCAGTATTTT.

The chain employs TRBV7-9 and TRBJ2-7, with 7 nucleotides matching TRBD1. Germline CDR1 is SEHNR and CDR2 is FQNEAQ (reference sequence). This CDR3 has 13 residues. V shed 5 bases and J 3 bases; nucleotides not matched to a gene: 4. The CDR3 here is CASSRRDSYEQYV. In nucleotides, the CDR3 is TGTGCCAGCAGCAGACGGGACAGCTACGAGCAGTACGTC.

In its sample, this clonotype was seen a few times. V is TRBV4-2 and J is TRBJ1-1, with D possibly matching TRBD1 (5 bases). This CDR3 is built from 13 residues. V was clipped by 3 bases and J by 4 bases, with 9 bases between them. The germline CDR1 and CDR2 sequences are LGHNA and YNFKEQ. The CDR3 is CASSHVGRTEAFF. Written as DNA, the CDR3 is TGTGCCAGCAGCCACGTGGGGCGCACTGAAGCTTTCTTT.

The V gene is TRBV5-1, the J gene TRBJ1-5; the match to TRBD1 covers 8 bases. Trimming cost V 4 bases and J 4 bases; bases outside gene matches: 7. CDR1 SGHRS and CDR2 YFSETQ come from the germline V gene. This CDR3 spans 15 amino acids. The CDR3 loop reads CASSTGTGSNQPQHF. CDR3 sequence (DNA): TGCGCCAGCAGCACCGGGACAGGTTCGAATCAGCCCCAGCATTTT.

The CDR3 protein is CASSLVPGGADTEAFF. CDR3 DNA sequence: TGTGCCAGCAGCTTAGTTCCAGGGGGCGCGGACACTGAAGCTTTCTTT. The chain uses TRBV11-2 and TRBJ1-1; 8 positions agree with TRBD1. The CDR3 loop spans 16 amino acids. The V segment lost 1 base and the J segment 3 bases; nucleotides outside the gene matches: 7. Germline lookup yields CDR1 SGHAT and CDR2 FQNNGV.